This T cell receptor beta chain was recovered during a study of glioma-infiltrating T cells after dendritic cell vaccination. Study background: The vaccine used monocyte-derived dendritic cells pulsed overnight with autologous tumor lysate.

Time point defined: after dendritic cell vaccination, including at tumor progression/relapse. Selection required adequate fresh-frozen tumor tissue plus more than two years' survival data. Assay: immunoSEQ multiplex PCR; the TCRdb copy retains only in-frame clones and omits some. This sample has about 87,000 clones, with under 85% found just once. Germline V gives CDR1 MNHNS, CDR2 SASEGT. Trimming took 3 bases from V and 5 from J, leaving 11 bases between them. There are 14 residues in the CDR3. V gene TRBV6-1 combines with J gene TRBJ2-1; D is undetermined. Sequenced material: blood, taken after dendritic cell vaccination. This receptor was taken from a human donor with glioblastoma. CDR3 amino acids: CASSERTENNEQFF. The CDR3 coding sequence is TGTGCCAGCAGTGAGAGAACAGAAAACAATGAGCAGTTCTTC.